A selection of T cell receptor beta chains follows, all from one sample in a study of blood T cell repertoires in COVID-19. Some clones are missing from TCRdb's copy, which holds only in-frame ones; the method was immunoSEQ multiplex PCR. The sample lists a few hundred thousand clones, around 88% occurring once. The sample taken for sequencing was peripheral blood. These receptors were obtained from a woman in her fifties or sixties with COVID-19, enrolled during active disease. Both conserved end residues are part of each CDR3. A D gene is named only where the DNA matches it firmly. Size is omitted from some rows. Given values are once, few, many or a class for expanded clones.

NA once TRBJ2-3 TRBV6-5 TGTGCCACCCGAGGGGGGGGCGGCACAGATACGCAGTATTTT CATRGGGGTDTQYF
TRBD1 NA TRBJ1-3 TRBV13 TGTGCCAGCAGCCCCGGGACAGGGAGTTCCACCATATATTTT CASSPGTGSSTIYF
TRBD2 NA TRBJ2-1 TRBV10-3 TGTGCCATCAGTGAGTCCTTAAGCGGGGGAGATTCCTACAATGAGCAGTTCTTC CAISESLSGGDSYNEQFF
NA NA TRBJ1-5 TRBV5-6 TGTGCCAGCAGCTTGGGGGGCAGGAATCAGCCCCAGCATTTT CASSLGGRNQPQHF
NA NA TRBJ1-1 TRBV7-2 TGTGCCAGCAGCCCGGACATTGGGCACACTGAAGCTTTCTTT CASSPDIGHTEAFF
TRBD1 NA TRBJ1-2 TRBV3-1/TRBV3-2 TGTGCCAGCAGCCAAGCCGGGACAGGATTCTATGGCTACACCTTC CASSQAGTGFYGYTF
TRBD2 NA TRBJ2-7 TRBV11-2 TGTGCCAGCAGCTTTAGCGGGGGGGTCTCCTACGAGCAGTACTTC CASSFSGGVSYEQYF
NA NA TRBJ1-3 TRBV6-1 TGTGCCAGCAGTGAAGCTCGGGCAGGGACAACAGGAAACACCATATATTTT CASSEARAGTTGNTIYF
NA once TRBJ1-2 TRBV19 TGTGCCAGTAGTTCGGGGGACGACTCTAACTATGGCTACACCTTC CASSSGDDSNYGYTF
NA NA TRBJ1-1 TRBV6-1 TGTGCCAGCAGTGAACTGGGGGCTATGAACACTGAAGCTTTCTTT CASSELGAMNTEAFF
TRBD1 NA TRBJ2-3 TRBV5-4 TGTGCCAGCAGCTTCACAGGGGTGACAGATACGCAGTATTTT CASSFTGVTDTQYF
NA NA TRBJ2-7 TRBV7-9 TGTGCCAGCAGCTTAAGCGGAGGCTCCTACGAGCAGTACTTC CASSLSGGSYEQYF
NA NA TRBJ1-1 TRBV30 TGTGCCTGGAGTTTCCACAGGCTCGGGGGGCGGTTGGGCACTGAAGCTTTCTTT CAWSFHRLGGRLGTEAFF
NA NA TRBJ1-2 TRBV13 TGTGCCAGCAGCTTACAGGGCCCGTATGGCTACACCTTC CASSLQGPYGYTF
NA NA TRBJ1-1 TRBV30 TGTGCCTGGAGTGGGCGGGGCCTTGAAGCTTTCTTT CAWSGRGLEAFF
NA NA TRBJ1-3 TRBV18 TGTGCCAGCTCACCACCGGGGGGTTCTGGAAACACCATATATTTT CASSPPGGSGNTIYF
TRBD1 NA TRBJ1-4 TRBV7-6 TGTGCCAGCAGCTTAGCGAGAGGGGGCGTTGAAAAACTGTTTTTT CASSLARGGVEKLFF
NA NA TRBJ1-1 TRBV7-8 TGTGCCACTGTTATGAACACTGAAGCTTTCTTT CATVMNTEAFF
NA NA TRBJ1-6 TRBV3-1/TRBV3-2 TGTGCCAGCAGCCGGGGCAAGGTTTCTAATTCACCCCTCCACTTT CASSRGKVSNSPLHF
NA NA TRBJ1-4 TRBV29-1 TGCAGCGTTGGCGGGAGGGCGGAGGACGAAAAACTGTTTTTT CSVGGRAEDEKLFF
TRBD2 NA TRBJ2-7 TRBV15 TGTGCCACCAGCAGATCCGGGACTAGCGGATACGAGCAGTACTTC CATSRSGTSGYEQYF
TRBD2 NA TRBJ2-7 TRBV23-1 TGCGCCAGCAGTCAATATAGGCTAGCGGGGGCCTACGAGCAGTACTTC CASSQYRLAGAYEQYF